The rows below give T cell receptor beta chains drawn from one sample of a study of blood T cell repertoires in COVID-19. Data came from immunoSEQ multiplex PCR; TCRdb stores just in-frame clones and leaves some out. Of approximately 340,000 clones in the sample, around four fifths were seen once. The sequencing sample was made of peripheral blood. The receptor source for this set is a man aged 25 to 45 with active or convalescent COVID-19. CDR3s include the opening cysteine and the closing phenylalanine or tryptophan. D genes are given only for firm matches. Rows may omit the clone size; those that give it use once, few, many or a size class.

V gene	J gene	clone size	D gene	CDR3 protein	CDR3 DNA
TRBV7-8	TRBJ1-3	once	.	CASSLASTGNTIYF	TGTGCCAGCAGCTTAGCGAGCACTGGAAACACCATATATTTT
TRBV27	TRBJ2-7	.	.	CATHGGSYEQYF	TGTGCCACCCACGGGGGTTCCTACGAGCAGTACTTC
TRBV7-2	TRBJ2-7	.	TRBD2	CASSLALAGGEQYF	TGTGCCAGCAGCTTAGCGCTAGCGGGGGGCGAGCAGTACTTC
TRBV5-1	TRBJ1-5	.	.	CASTDWNQPQHF	TGCGCCAGCACGGACTGGAACCAGCCCCAGCATTTT
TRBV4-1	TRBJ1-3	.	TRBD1	CASSQVARGYGNTIYF	TGCGCCAGCAGCCAAGTCGCCAGGGGGTATGGAAACACCATATATTTT
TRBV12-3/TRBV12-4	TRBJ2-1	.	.	CASSLGRVYEQFF	TGTGCCAGCAGTTTAGGCAGGGTATATGAGCAGTTCTTC
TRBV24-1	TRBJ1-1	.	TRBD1	CATRGGQGNTEAFF	TGTGCCACCAGAGGGGGACAGGGTAACACTGAAGCTTTCTTT
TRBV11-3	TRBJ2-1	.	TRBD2	CASSLMLAGSNEQFF	TGTGCCAGCAGCTTAATGCTAGCGGGGTCCAATGAGCAGTTCTTC
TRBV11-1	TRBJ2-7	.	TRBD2	CASSLGGSGEEQYF	TGTGCCAGCAGCTTAGGCGGGAGCGGTGAGGAGCAGTACTTC
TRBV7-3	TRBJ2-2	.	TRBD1	CASSPRTGYPGELFF	TGTGCCAGCAGCCCCCGGACAGGGTATCCCGGGGAGCTGTTTTTT
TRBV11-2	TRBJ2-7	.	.	CASSFRGYEQYF	TGTGCCAGCAGCTTCCGAGGCTACGAGCAGTACTTC
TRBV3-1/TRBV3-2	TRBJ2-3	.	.	CASSGRGGGGDSQYF	TGTGCCAGCAGCGGAAGAGGAGGAGGCGGAGATTCGCAGTATTTT
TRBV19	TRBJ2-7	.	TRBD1	CASSIGQGASSDYEQYF	TGTGCCAGTAGTATAGGGCAGGGGGCTTCGTCGGACTACGAGCAGTACTTC
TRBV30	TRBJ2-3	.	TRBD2	CAWGLAGDTDTQYF	TGTGCCTGGGGACTAGCGGGGGACACAGATACGCAGTATTTT
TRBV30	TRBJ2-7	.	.	CAWTLQGSGAYEQYF	TGTGCCTGGACCCTACAGGGCTCAGGCGCCTACGAGCAGTACTTC
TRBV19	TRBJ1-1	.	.	CASSMGGTEAFF	TGTGCCAGTAGTATGGGAGGAACTGAAGCTTTCTTT
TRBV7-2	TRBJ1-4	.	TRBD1	CASSRYRGTNEKLFF	TGTGCCAGCAGTCGCTACAGGGGGACTAATGAAAAACTGTTTTTT
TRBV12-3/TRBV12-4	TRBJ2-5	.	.	CASRLGGETQYF	TGTGCCAGCAGACTAGGCGGGGAGACCCAGTACTTC
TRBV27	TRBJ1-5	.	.	CASSLPGDNQPQHF	TGTGCCAGCAGTCTCCCAGGGGATAATCAGCCCCAGCATTTT
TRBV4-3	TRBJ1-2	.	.	CASSQDGYAYGYTF	TGCGCCAGCAGCCAAGACGGGTACGCCTATGGCTACACCTTC
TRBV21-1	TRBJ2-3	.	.	CASSKGKTSGSTDTQYF	TGTGCCAGCAGCAAGGGGAAGACTAGCGGGAGCACAGATACGCAGTATTTT
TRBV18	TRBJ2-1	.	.	CASSHQGGWSYNEQFF	TGTGCCAGCTCACATCAGGGGGGATGGTCCTACAATGAGCAGTTCTTC
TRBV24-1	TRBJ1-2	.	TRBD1	CATSDPDASGQGLYGYTF	TGTGCCACCAGTGATCCCGACGCGTCGGGACAGGGCCTCTATGGCTACACCTTC
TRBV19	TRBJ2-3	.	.	CASKVTGDTDTQYF	TGTGCCAGTAAGGTGACGGGGGACACAGATACGCAGTATTTT
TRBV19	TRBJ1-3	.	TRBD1	CASSTRDRRIRNTIYF	TGTGCCAGTAGTACTAGGGACAGGAGAATTCGGAACACCATATATTTT
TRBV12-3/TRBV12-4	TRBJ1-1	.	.	CASSLGRGTEAFF	TGTGCCAGCAGTTTGGGCAGGGGTACTGAAGCTTTCTTT
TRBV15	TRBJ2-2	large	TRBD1	CATSRSRTGTGELFF	TGTGCCACCAGCAGATCACGGACAGGGACCGGGGAGCTGTTTTTT
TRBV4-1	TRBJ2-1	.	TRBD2	CASSQDGASGYNEQFF	TGCGCCAGCAGCCAAGATGGGGCTAGCGGTTACAATGAGCAGTTCTTC
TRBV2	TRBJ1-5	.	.	CASHRGNQPQHF	TGTGCCAGCCACAGGGGCAATCAGCCCCAGCATTTT
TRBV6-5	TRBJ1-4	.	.	CASSYRVVDEKLFF	TGTGCCAGCTCATATCGGGTAGTCGATGAAAAACTGTTTTTT
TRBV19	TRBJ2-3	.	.	CASSGRRADTQYF	TGTGCCAGTAGCGGGAGAAGGGCAGATACGCAGTATTTT
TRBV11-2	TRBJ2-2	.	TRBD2	CASSFRLAGGSNTGELFF	TGTGCCAGCAGCTTTCGACTAGCGGGAGGCTCGAACACCGGGGAGCTGTTTTTT
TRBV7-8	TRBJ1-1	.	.	CASSLAEGDEAFF	TGTGCCAGCAGCTTAGCTGAGGGGGATGAAGCTTTCTTT
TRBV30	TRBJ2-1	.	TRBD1	CAWSADRDNEQFF	TGTGCCTGGAGCGCAGACAGGGACAATGAGCAGTTCTTC
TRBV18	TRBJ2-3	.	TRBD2	CASNSGRGTDTQYF	TGTGCCAGCAACAGCGGGAGGGGTACAGATACGCAGTATTTT